This T cell receptor beta chain was recovered during a study of blood T cells in healthy people across ages. Looked up from germline, CDR1 is KGHSH and CDR2 is LQKENI. This CDR3 has 16 amino acids. Together with a sample-barcoded 5' primer, a J-beta primer mix was included in a second PCR lasting about 6 to 11 cycles. Sequencing recovered at least 2.5 million CDR3-containing paired-end reads from each sample. TCRdb reprocessed the 5' RACE reads via MiXCR and lists one record per CDR3 protein. The sample has about 970,000 distinct CDR3 sequences, 51% seen once. Regarding this clonotype: Its antigen remains unidentified.

Study-wide results and limits: Higher diversity, along with more naive CD4+ cells, distinguished long-lived donors from aged donors. Unknown donor CMV status possibly confounded expanded clonotype changes.

The clonotype originates from a woman aged 55 to 70 in good health. The chain has TRBV18 and TRBJ2-4; TRBD1 agrees at 9 bases. The J call is in doubt because the DNA end fits TRBJ2-7 better. Sequenced: blood. The CDR3 loop reads CASSLTGTGLSYEQYF. CDR3 DNA: TGTGCCAGCTCGCTTACCGGGACAGGGCTGTCCTACGAGCAGTACTTC.